This T cell receptor (beta chain) was captured by sequencing in a study of blood T cell repertoires in COVID-19 (TCRdb year 2020). A note on the overall study: Samples covering the acute and convalescent phases of COVID-19 were provided by collaborators in the United States, Italy and Spain. Sample metadata almost always included a de-identified subject ID, COVID-19 status, age in years and sex. The material from the prospective study consisted of cDNA or gDNA derived from T cells, B-cell-depleted T cells, or PBMCs. HLA class I and class II types, where available, came from metadata supplied by the sample provider rather than from assay-based typing. Samples were obtained from the ongoing ImmuneRACE study (first 160 participants) and from over 1,000 subjects provided by 6 global collaborators. A freely available public database, intended as a resource for researchers studying the immune response to SARS-CoV-2, is where the repertoires were released. Deeply sampled blood TCRbeta repertoires from subjects exposed to, actively infected with, or recovered from COVID-19 were included in the dataset.

TCRbeta CDR3 regions were amplified from genomic DNA by means of the immunoSEQ Assay, a bias-controlled multiplex PCR. The study's processing was this. Nucleated cell counts per sample were estimated from amplification of reference gene primers within the assay. To quantify the absolute abundance of each unique TCRbeta CDR3 rearrangement, sequence reads were collapsed and filtered. For each sample, productive Simpson clonality was calculated by taking the square root of Simpson's diversity index across productive rearrangements. TCRdb took over this immuneACCESS table, retaining in-frame rearrangements with V and J assigned. Such tables are incomplete; in checked studies, under half of the missing clones stem from an unresolved V gene, and the remainder is unexplained. V and J calls and clone size are given by that table; D and trimming were obtained from the DNA. This sample has around 190,000 clones in its table, and approximately 80% of those were observed once. The top ten constitute roughly an eighth of the sample.

The collaborating institutions used their own protocols to collect whole blood in K2EDTA tubes. For TCRbeta analysis, collaborators shipped samples as frozen whole blood, isolated PBMCs, or DNA extracted from either of those sample types. Broad study findings and their caveats: How much clinical and demographic metadata was included differed by source and by participant, and the metadata was provided uncurated.

Comments on this clone: Its binding antigen is unknown. There are no base qualities to consult, and no much larger clone falls within one base.

This receptor was obtained from a human donor in a cohort sampled during active COVID-19. The sequenced material came from peripheral blood.

The CDR3 region: CASSLPGQGKEETQYF. The DNA is TGTGCCAGCAGCCTACCTGGACAGGGGAAGGAAGAGACCCAGTACTTC. Recombination connected TRBV28 to TRBJ2-5, and TRBD1 matches 9 of the central bases. CDR1 is given as MDHEN and CDR2 as SYDVKM, both from the germline V gene. The CDR3 spans 16 residues, from the cysteine through the phenylalanine. Kept here is only the CDR3 DNA, which spans 48 bases and is read in frame from base 1. Germline trimming: 6 bases from V, 3 bases from J; junction bases outside gene matches: 11.